This T cell receptor beta chain was sequenced during a study of regulatory T cells in long-lasting Graves disease. Study results and limitations: In persistent patients, shared public clonotypes (more than 2,500) outnumbered those in new patients (almost 1,000).

V was pared by 5 bases and J by 1 base, with 11 bases of the junction left unmatched. This CDR3 comprises 19 residues. Germline V gene sequence: CDR1 SGHAT, CDR2 FQNNGV. TCR beta libraries were built with iRepertoire HTBI primers and Arm-PCR of CDR3 regions. MiXCR was run by TCRdb on the multiplex PCR reads, yielding one entry per CDR3 protein. This sample carries 360,000 or so distinct CDR3 sequences, 16% of them seen once, and the ten largest clones take around 27%. This clonotype was detected a few times. Its cognate antigen is unknown. Time point indicated: newly diagnosed GD, antithyroid drugs for less than 3 months. Researchers made the TCR library from RNA that was extracted from PBMCs. The sample also formed part of further work on T cells in Graves' hyperthyroidism and ophthalmopathy. From that report: A patient was excluded if there was uncontrolled infection, other autoimmune disease, pregnancy or lactation. Orbital computed tomography, thyroid ultrasound, serum thyroxine and TRAb, and clinical symptoms together informed the diagnoses.

The sequencing here drew on peripheral blood mononuclear cells (PBMCs), taken at new diagnosis, from a patient treated with antithyroid drugs. This clonotype was obtained from a man in his forties with Graves disease. This chain links TRBV11-2 with TRBJ2-3, with TRBD2 identical over 14 bases. The CDR3 DNA follows: TGTGCCAGCAGCCCCCGACTAGCGGGGGGGCGATGGGGCACAGATACGCAGTATTTT. This translates into CASSPRLAGGRWGTDTQYF. Full variable domain (rest looked up from reference TRBV11-2 and TRBJ2-3): EAGVAQSPRYKIIEKRQSVAFWCNPISGHATLYWYQQILGQGPKLLIQFQNNGVVDDSQLPKDRFSAERLKGVDSTLKIQPAKLEDSAVYLCASSPRLAGGRWGTDTQYFGPGTRLTVL.